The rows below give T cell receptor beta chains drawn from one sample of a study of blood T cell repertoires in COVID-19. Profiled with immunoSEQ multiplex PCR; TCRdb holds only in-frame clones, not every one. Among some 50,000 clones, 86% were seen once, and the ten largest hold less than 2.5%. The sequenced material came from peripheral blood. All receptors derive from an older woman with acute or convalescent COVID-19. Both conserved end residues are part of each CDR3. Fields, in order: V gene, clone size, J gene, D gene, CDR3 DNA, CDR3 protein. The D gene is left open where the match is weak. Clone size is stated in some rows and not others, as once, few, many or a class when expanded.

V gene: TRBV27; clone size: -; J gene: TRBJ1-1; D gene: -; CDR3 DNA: TGTGCCAGCAGTCTCCGCGGCGTGGAGGAAGCTTTCTTT; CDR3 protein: CASSLRGVEEAFF
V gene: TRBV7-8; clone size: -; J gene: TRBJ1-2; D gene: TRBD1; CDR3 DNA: TGTGCCAGCAGCACAACCGGGACAGGGTATGGCTACACCTTC; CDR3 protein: CASSTTGTGYGYTF
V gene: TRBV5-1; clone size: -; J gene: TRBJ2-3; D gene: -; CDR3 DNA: TGCGCCAGCAGCTCCCACCGGACTAGCACAGATACGCAGTATTTT; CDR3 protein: CASSSHRTSTDTQYF
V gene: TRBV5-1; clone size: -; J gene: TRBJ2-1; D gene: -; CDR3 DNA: TGCGCCAGCAGACTTTCCCGACAGAACAATGAGCAGTTCTTC; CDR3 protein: CASRLSRQNNEQFF
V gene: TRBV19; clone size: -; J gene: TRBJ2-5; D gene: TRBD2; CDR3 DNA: TGTGCCAGTAGTATCTGGACTAGCGCTCAAGAGACCCAGTACTTC; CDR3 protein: CASSIWTSAQETQYF
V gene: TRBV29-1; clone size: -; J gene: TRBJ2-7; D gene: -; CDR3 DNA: TGCAGCGTACCTGAGAGCTCCTACGAGCAGTACTTC; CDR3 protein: CSVPESSYEQYF
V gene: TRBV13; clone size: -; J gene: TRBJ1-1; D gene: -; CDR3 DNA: TGTGCCAGCACCCTTCCCCGGACAGTGAACACTGAAGCTTTCTTT; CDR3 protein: CASTLPRTVNTEAFF
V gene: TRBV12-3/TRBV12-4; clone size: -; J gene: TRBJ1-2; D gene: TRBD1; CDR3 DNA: TGTGCCAGCAGGAAGACAGGGGTTTATGGCTACACCTTC; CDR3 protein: CASRKTGVYGYTF
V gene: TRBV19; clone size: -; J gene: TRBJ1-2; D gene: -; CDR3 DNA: TGTGCCAGTAGTTGGGGGACTGACAGTAGATCTAACTATGGCTACACCTTC; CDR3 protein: CASSWGTDSRSNYGYTF
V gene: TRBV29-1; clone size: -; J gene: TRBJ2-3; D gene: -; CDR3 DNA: TGCAGCCCCCGGGTGTCGGGCACAGATACGCAGTATTTT; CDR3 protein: CSPRVSGTDTQYF
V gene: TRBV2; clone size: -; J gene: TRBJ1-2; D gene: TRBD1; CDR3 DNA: TGTGCCAGCAGTGAAGAGGGGGACAGGGTATATGGCTACACCTTC; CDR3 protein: CASSEEGDRVYGYTF
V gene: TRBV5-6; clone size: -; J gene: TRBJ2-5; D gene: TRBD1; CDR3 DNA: TGTGCCAGCAGACGACAGGGGGCGCGTGAGACCCAGTACTTC; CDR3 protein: CASRRQGARETQYF
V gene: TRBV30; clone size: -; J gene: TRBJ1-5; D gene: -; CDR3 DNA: TGTGCCTGGAGTGTAGAATTCAGGGAACAGCCCCAGCATTTT; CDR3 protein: CAWSVEFREQPQHF
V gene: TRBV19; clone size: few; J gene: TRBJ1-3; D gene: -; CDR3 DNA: TGTGCCAGTTCGCCCCCGGGTCGGGGAAACACCATATATTTT; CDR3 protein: CASSPPGRGNTIYF
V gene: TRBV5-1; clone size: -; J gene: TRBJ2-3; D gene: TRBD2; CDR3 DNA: TGCGCCAGCAGCACCGAGCGGGAGGGCGTCACTAGCACAGATACGCAGTATTTT; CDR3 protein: CASSTEREGVTSTDTQYF
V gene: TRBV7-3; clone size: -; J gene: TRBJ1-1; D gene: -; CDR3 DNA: TGTGCCAGCAGCCCTGGGCCGACGACTGAAGCTTTCTTT; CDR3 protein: CASSPGPTTEAFF
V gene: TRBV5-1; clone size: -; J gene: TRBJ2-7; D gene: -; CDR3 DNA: TGCGCCAGCAGCGCCACAGAAACCTACGAGCAGTACTTC; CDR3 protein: CASSATETYEQYF
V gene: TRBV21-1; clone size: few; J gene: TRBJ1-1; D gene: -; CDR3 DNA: TGTGCCAGCAGCGTGACAGCGAACACTGAAGCTTTCTTT; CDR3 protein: CASSVTANTEAFF
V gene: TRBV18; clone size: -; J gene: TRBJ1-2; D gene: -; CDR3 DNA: TGTGCCAGCTCACCACCGGAGGGTGGTGGCTACACCTTC; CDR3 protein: CASSPPEGGGYTF
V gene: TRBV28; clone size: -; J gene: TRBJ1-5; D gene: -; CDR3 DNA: TGTGCCACACGAAAAGGGACTGTTGAAAACAATCAGCCCCAGCATTTT; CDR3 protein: CATRKGTVENNQPQHF
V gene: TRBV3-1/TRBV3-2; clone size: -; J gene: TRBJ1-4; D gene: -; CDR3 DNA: TGTGCCAGCAGCCTGAAAGGGGCAGGGAATGAAAAACTGTTTTTT; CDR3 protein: CASSLKGAGNEKLFF
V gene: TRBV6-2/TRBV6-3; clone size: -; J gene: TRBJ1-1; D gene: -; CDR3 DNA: TGTGCCAGCAGTTTCCACAGGGTCACGGGCACTGAAGCTTTCTTT; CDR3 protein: CASSFHRVTGTEAFF
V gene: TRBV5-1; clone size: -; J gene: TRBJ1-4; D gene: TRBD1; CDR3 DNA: TGCGCCAGCAGCCGTTCAGGACAGGGGGAGGGTGAAAAACTGTTTTTT; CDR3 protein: CASSRSGQGEGEKLFF
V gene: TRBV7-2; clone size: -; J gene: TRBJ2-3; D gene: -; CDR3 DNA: TGTGCCAGCAGCTTACTGCGGATTTACACAGATACGCAGTATTTT; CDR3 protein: CASSLLRIYTDTQYF
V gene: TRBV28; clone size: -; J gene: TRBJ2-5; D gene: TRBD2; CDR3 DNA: TGTGCCAGCAAGCGGGGGGGGCAAGAGACCCAGTACTTC; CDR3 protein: CASKRGGQETQYF
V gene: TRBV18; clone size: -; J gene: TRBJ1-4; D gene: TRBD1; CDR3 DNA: TGTGCCAGCTCTCGAGAATCCCCGGGACAGGGGAATGAAAAACTGTTTTTT; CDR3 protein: CASSRESPGQGNEKLFF
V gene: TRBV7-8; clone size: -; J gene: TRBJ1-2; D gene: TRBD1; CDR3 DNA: TGTGCCAGCAGACGAGGGACAGGGGATGGCTACACCTTC; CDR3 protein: CASRRGTGDGYTF
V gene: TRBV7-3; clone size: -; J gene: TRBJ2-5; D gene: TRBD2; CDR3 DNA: TGTGCCAGCAGCTCGGGGGGGCTAGAAGAGACCCAGTACTTC; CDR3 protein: CASSSGGLEETQYF
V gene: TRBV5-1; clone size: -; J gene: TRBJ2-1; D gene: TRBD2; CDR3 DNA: TGCGCCAGCAGCTTGGACGTAGCGGGAGGGTACAATGAGCAGTTCTTC; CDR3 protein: CASSLDVAGGYNEQFF
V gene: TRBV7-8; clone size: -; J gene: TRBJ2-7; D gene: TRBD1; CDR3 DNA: TGTGCCAGCAGCTTTGACAGGGGGGGGCCTCGGGAGCAGTACTTC; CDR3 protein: CASSFDRGGPREQYF
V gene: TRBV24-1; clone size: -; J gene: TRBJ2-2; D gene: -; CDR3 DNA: TGTGCCACCAGTGATAACAGGGACACCGGGGAGCTGTTTTTT; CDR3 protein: CATSDNRDTGELFF
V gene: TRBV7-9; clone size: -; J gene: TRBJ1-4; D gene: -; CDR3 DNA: TGTGCCAGCAGCCCACTCGAGCACAGGGACGGGGAAAAACTGTTTTTT; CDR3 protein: CASSPLEHRDGEKLFF
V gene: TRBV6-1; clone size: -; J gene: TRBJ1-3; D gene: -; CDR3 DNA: TGTGCCAGCAGTGAAGCCTTAGGCAAAGGGGGATCCACCATATATTTT; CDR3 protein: CASSEALGKGGSTIYF
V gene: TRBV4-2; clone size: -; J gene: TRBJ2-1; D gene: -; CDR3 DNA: TGTGCCAGCAGCCCGTATTCGGGAGATCAATCCAATGAGCAGTTCTTC; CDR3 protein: CASSPYSGDQSNEQFF
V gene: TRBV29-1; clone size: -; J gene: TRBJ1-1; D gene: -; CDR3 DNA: TGCAGCGTTACCAACGGGAACACTGAAGCTTTCTTT; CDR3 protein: CSVTNGNTEAFF
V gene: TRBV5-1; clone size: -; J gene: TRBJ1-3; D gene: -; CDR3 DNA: TGCGCCAGCAGCTTGAAGTCTCCGGTTACGGGTGGAAACACCATATATTTT; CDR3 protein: CASSLKSPVTGGNTIYF
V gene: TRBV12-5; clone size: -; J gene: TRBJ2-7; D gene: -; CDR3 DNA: TGTGCTAGTGGTTTGGTACGGGAGCAGTACTTC; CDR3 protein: CASGLVREQYF
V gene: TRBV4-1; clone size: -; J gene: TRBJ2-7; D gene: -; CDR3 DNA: TGCGCCAGCAGTCTCGAGACTAGGCGCGAGCAGTACTTC; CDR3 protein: CASSLETRREQYF
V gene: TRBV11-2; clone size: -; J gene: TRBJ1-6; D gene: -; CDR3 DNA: TGTGCCAGCAGCTTAGAGGGGGGTTCGAATTCACCCCTCCACTTT; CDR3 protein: CASSLEGGSNSPLHF
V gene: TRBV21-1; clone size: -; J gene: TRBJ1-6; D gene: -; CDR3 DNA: TGTGCCAGCAGCAAGACAGGTTGGAGCTCCTATAATTCACCCCTCCACTTT; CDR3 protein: CASSKTGWSSYNSPLHF
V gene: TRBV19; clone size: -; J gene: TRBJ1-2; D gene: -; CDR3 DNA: TGTGCCAGTCTCGGCGGTAACTATGGCTACACCTTC; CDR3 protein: CASLGGNYGYTF
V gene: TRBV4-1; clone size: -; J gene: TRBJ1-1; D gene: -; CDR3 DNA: TGCGCCAGCAGCCAGACCGGTGCAGGGAACACTGAAGCTTTCTTT; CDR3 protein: CASSQTGAGNTEAFF
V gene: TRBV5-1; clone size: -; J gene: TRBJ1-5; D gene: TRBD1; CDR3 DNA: TGCGCCAGCAGCTTGGGGCAGGGGGTTAATCAGCCCCAGCATTTT; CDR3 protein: CASSLGQGVNQPQHF
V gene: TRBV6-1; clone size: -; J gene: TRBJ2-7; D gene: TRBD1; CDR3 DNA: TGTGCCAGCAGTGAATATGGACAGGGTGCCTACGAGCAGTACTTC; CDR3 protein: CASSEYGQGAYEQYF
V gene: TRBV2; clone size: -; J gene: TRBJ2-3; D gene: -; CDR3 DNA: TGTGCCAGCAGCCTTAGAGTAGATACGCAGTATTTT; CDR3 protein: CASSLRVDTQYF
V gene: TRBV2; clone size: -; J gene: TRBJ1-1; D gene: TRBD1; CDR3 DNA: TGTGCCGGCCGGGGGGGGACAGCCCTGAACACTGAAGCTTTCTTT; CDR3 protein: CAGRGGTALNTEAFF
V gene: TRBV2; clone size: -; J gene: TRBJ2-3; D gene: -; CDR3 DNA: TGTGCCAGCAGTCGTCGACGGGTTCTCACAGATACGCAGTATTTT; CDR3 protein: CASSRRRVLTDTQYF
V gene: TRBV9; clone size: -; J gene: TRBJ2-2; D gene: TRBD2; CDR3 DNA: TGTGCCAGCAGCCCTCTAGCGGGGGCCGGGGAGCTGTTTTTT; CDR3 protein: CASSPLAGAGELFF
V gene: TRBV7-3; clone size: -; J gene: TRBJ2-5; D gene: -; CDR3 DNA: TGTGCCAGCAGCTTAGGCCCCGCGGGGGCCGGCAGCGAGACCCAGTACTTC; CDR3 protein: CASSLGPAGAGSETQYF
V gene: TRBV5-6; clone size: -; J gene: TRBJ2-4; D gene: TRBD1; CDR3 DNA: TGTGCCAGCAGCTCGGGACAGGGGAGATTAGCCAAAAACATTCAGTACTTC; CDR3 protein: CASSSGQGRLAKNIQYF
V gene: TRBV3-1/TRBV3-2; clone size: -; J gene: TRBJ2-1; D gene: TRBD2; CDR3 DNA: TGTGCCAGCAGCCCCTTCAGCGGGGGGGGGTACGACAATGAGCAGTTCTTC; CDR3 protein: CASSPFSGGGYDNEQFF
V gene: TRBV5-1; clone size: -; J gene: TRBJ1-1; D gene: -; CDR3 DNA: TGCGCCAGCAGCTTGGATTTACAGGGAAACACTGAAGCTTTCTTT; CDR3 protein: CASSLDLQGNTEAFF
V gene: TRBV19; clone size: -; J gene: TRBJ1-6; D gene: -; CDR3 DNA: TGTGCCAGTAGCCAAGGGGTTCCGGGCTCCTATAATTCACCCCTCCACTTT; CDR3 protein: CASSQGVPGSYNSPLHF
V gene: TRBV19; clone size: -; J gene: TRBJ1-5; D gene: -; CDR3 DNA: TGTGCCAGTAGTTGGGGGCGTCACAATCAGCCCCAGCATTTT; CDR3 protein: CASSWGRHNQPQHF
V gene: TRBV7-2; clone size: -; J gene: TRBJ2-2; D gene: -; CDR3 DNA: TGTGCCAGCAGCTTCAGTTCAGGAGGTATCGGGGAGCTGTTTTTT; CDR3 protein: CASSFSSGGIGELFF
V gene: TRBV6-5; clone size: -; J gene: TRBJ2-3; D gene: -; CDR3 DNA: TGTGCCAGCGGGACTAGCACAGATACGCAGTATTTT; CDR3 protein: CASGTSTDTQYF
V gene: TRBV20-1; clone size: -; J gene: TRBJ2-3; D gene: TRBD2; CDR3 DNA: TGCAGTGCTCCGAGCGGGAGGGGGCAGTATTTT; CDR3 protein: CSAPSGRGQYF
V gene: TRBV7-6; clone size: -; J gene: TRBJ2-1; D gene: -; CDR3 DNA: TGTGCCAGCAGCTTAGGTCGGAGTGAGCAGTTCTTC; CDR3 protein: CASSLGRSEQFF
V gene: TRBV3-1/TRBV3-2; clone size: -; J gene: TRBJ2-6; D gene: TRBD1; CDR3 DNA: TGTGCCAGCAGCCCCACTTGGGGACAGGGCCCCTCTGGGGCCAACGTCCTGACTTTC; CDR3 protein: CASSPTWGQGPSGANVLTF
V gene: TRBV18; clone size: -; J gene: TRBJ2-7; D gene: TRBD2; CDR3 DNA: TGTGCCAGCTCAGTCACTAGCGGGGTCGGCGAGCAGTACTTC; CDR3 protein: CASSVTSGVGEQYF